Each of the 11 T cell receptor beta chains below was sequenced from the same sample in a study of blood T cell repertoires in COVID-19. TCRdb keeps only in-frame clones here, not all; method: immunoSEQ multiplex PCR. The sample carries about 210,000 clones, 87% recorded once. Sequencing was carried out using PBMCs or T cells enriched from blood (not recorded which). Receptors originate from a man aged 18 to 29 with acute COVID-19.

The V gene is TRBV10-3, the J gene TRBJ2-5; D is uncertain. Germline values: CDR1 ENHRY, CDR2 SYGVKD. Trimming shortened V by 0 bases and J by 1 base, and 12 bases separated the two germline ends. This CDR3 is built from 16 residues. The CDR3 DNA is TGTGCCATCAGTGAGTCCTCAGGCAGAATCCAAGAGACCCAGTACTTC. Its translation is CAISESSGRIQETQYF.

V usage is TRBV28 and J usage is TRBJ1-1; 9 nucleotides match TRBD1. J was trimmed by 1 base and V by 3 bases; bases with no gene match: 9. The CDR3 loop spans 17 amino acids. CDR1 and CDR2 (germline): MDHEN, SYDVKM. The CDR3 DNA reads TGTGCCAGCAGTTTCTTGGGGACAGGGTCCTGGAACACTGAAGCTTTCTTT. It codes for CASSFLGTGSWNTEAFF.

In its sample, this clone was seen once. This rearrangement joins TRBV19 to TRBJ1-2; no clear D. Germline loops: CDR1 LNHDA, CDR2 SQIVND (reference sequence). The CDR3 has 13 residues. The V and J ends lost 7 bases and 4 bases respectively, with 13 bases between them. The CDR3 is CASTAIIAYGYTF. CDR3 nucleotides: TGTGCCAGTACCGCAATTATAGCCTATGGCTACACCTTC.

The V and J genes are TRBV25-1 and TRBJ2-7; TRBD1 matches 8 bases. CDR3 length equals 14 residues. V lost 8 bases and J lost 7; bases outside the gene matches: 13. The germline V gene encodes CDR1 MGHDK and CDR2 SYGVNS. CDR3 protein: CASGLDRGADEQYF. The CDR3 coding sequence is TGTGCCAGCGGGTTAGACAGGGGCGCGGATGAGCAGTACTTC.

The chain combines TRBV27 with TRBJ1-5; no clear D gene. From germline, CDR1 is MNHEY and CDR2 SMNVEV (reference sequence). This CDR3 has 11 amino acids. V was shortened by 9 bases and J by 4 bases, with 7 bases between the two germline ends. The CDR3, as DNA: TGTGCCAGTGGCATAAATCAGCCCCAGCATTTT. Protein sequence: CASGINQPQHF.

V is TRBV4-3 and J is TRBJ1-3, with D unclear. Germline-derived CDR1 and CDR2 are LGHNA and YSLEER. V lost 1 base and J 0 bases, leaving 10 bases between the germline ends. The CDR3 consists of 16 residues. CDR3 DNA sequence: TGCGCCAGCAGCCAAGGCGCAGGACTCTCTGGAAACACCATATATTTT. Protein sequence: CASSQGAGLSGNTIYF.

The chain carries TRBV5-1 and TRBJ2-5, with 9 positions matching TRBD1. V lost 7 bases to trimming and J lost 2 bases; unmatched junction nucleotides: 9. Germline V lookup: CDR1 SGHRS, CDR2 YFSETQ. The CDR3 loop spans 15 amino acids. The CDR3 region has the DNA TGCGCCAGCTCTATTGGGACAGGGACTCAAGAGACCCAGTACTTC. Translating it yields CASSIGTGTQETQYF.

V usage is TRBV9 and J usage is TRBJ1-1; the D is unclear. Trimming stripped 6 bases from V and 5 bases from J, with 20 bases between. The CDR3 is 15 residues long. Germline CDR1 and CDR2: SGDLS and YYNGEE. CDR3 sequence reads: CASTQGNGPGTEAFF. CDR3 nucleotide sequence: TGTGCCAGCACCCAAGGGAATGGCCCGGGGACTGAAGCTTTCTTT.

The chain employs TRBV28 and TRBJ1-5; TRBD1 matches at 7 bases. The CDR3 covers 15 residues. Germline assignment: CDR1 MDHEN and CDR2 SYDVKM. Written as DNA, the CDR3 is TGTGCAGTTTTACGGGGACAGCAGAGCAATCAGCCCCAGCATTTT. Translation: CAVLRGQQSNQPQHF.

This chain joins TRBV11-2 and TRBJ1-6; D is possibly TRBD1 (5 bases). Per the germline V gene, CDR1 is SGHAT and CDR2 is FQNNGV. The CDR3 is made up of 13 amino acids. Between the trimmed V and J ends, which lost 4 bases and 10 bases, there was a span of 11 bases. CDR3 DNA sequence: TGTGCCAGCAGCTCCGGGGGGGAATCACCCCTCCACTTT. Protein: CASSSGGESPLHF. Supplemented by reference TRBV11-2 and TRBJ1-6, the full variable domain reads EAGVAQSPRYKIIEKRQSVAFWCNPISGHATLYWYQQILGQGPKLLIQFQNNGVVDDSQLPKDRFSAERLKGVDSTLKIQPAKLEDSAVYLCASSSGGESPLHFGNGTRLTVT.

The sample holds one count of this clone. This chain connects TRBV24-1 to TRBJ1-1; a possible D gene is TRBD1 (5 bases). The CDR3 covers 13 residues. Germline assignment: CDR1 KGHDR and CDR2 SFDVKD. Trimming left V 9 bases short and J 4 bases short, with 14 bases between. The CDR3 here is CATVGRGGTEAFF. Here the CDR3 DNA reads TGTGCCACCGTGGGACGCGGGGGCACTGAAGCTTTCTTT.